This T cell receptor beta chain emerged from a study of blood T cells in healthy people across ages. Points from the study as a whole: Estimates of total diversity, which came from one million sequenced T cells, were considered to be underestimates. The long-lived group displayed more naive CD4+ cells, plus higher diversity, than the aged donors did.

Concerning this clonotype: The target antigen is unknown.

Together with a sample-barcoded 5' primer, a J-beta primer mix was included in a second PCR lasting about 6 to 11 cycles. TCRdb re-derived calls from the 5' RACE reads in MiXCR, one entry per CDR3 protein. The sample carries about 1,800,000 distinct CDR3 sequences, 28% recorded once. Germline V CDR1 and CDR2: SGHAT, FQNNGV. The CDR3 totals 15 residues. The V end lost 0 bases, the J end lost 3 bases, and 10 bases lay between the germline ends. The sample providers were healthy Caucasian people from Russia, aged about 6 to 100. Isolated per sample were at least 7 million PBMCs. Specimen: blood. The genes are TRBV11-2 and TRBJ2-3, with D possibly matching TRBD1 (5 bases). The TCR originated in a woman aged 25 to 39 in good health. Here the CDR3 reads CASSLEPGFTDTQYF. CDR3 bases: TGTGCCAGCAGCTTAGAGCCAGGGTTTACAGATACGCAGTATTTT.